The 12 T cell receptor beta chains below come from one sample, sequenced in a study of cytomegalovirus exposure and HLA in healthy donors. PCR used 60 Vbeta primers and 13 Jbeta primers. This table comes from immunoSEQ multiplex PCR, and its TCRdb copy is limited to in-frame clones, with some not included. The data hold 150,000 to 200,000 clones, with more than 60% observed a single time. Specimen: PBMCs. The origin of the receptors is a man younger than 35 in good health and CMV-seronegative.

This rearrangement joins TRBV7-8 to TRBJ2-4, with 8 bases that match TRBD2. The germline gives CDR1 SGHVS, CDR2 FQNEAQ. J gave up 1 base and V 2 bases, and 10 bases lay outside the gene matches. CDR3 length equals 18 residues. Here the CDR3 DNA reads TGTGCCAGCAGCTTAATCGGCGGAGCGGGGGCGGCCAAAAACATTCAGTACTTC. It codes for CASSLIGGAGAAKNIQYF.

The CDR3 nucleotides read TGTGCCAGCAGCTTGGGTCGGGAGGTACCCTACGAGCAGTACTTC. Its protein is CASSLGREVPYEQYF. The genes are TRBV5-4 and TRBJ2-7, with 7 nucleotides matching TRBD2. After removal of 0 bases from V and 2 bases from J, the junction contained 5 bases not matched to a gene. This CDR3 is 15 amino acids long. From germline, CDR1 is SGHNT and CDR2 YYREEE (reference sequence). The full variable domain, in which reference TRBV5-4 and TRBJ2-7 provide the parts outside the CDR3, is ETGVTQSPTHLIKTRGQQVTLRCSSQSGHNTVSWYQQALGQGPQFIFQYYREEENGRGNFPPRFSGLQFPNYSSELNVNALELDDSALYLCASSLGREVPYEQYFGPGTRLTVT.

The chain joins TRBV13 to TRBJ2-7, with a possible D match to TRBD1 (6 bases). Germline CDR1 reads PRHDT; CDR2 reads FYEKMQ (reference sequence). Trimming took 5 bases from V and 0 from J, leaving 14 bases between them. The CDR3 has 15 amino acids. Written as DNA, the CDR3 is TGTGCCAGCAGCCACGGACAGACTTTCTCCTACGAGCAGTACTTC. This encodes CASSHGQTFSYEQYF.

The rearrangement joins TRBV6-1 to TRBJ1-5; the match to TRBD1 covers 10 bases. The CDR3 has 15 amino acids. The V gene end was trimmed by 5 bases and the J gene end by 7 bases; junction bases not matched to a gene: 8. The germline V gene encodes CDR1 MNHNS and CDR2 SASEGT. CDR3 sequence reads: CASSPTGGSGQPQHF. CDR3 sequence (DNA): TGTGCCAGCAGTCCGACAGGGGGCTCGGGACAGCCCCAGCATTTT.

In regard to this clone: Additional DNA sequences in this sample encode the identical CDR3. This chain uses TRBV27 with TRBJ2-7, with no clear D. CDR3 size: 13 residues. Trimming removed 6 bases from V and 3 bases from J, with 12 bases in between. Germline lookup yields CDR1 MNHEY and CDR2 SMNVEV (reference sequence). CDR3 DNA sequence: TGTGCCAGCAGGCTGAACAGAAACTACGAGCAGTACTTC. Its protein is CASRLNRNYEQYF.

This rearrangement joins TRBV7-9 to TRBJ2-1, with 10 bases fitting TRBD1. Germline values: CDR1 SEHNR, CDR2 FQNEAQ (reference sequence). V was clipped by 6 bases and J by 6 bases; unmatched bases: 8. The CDR3 sequence is 15 residues long. In DNA form, the CDR3 reads TGTGCCAGCAGTACCGGGACAGGGGTGGTCAATGAGCAGTTCTTC. It encodes CASSTGTGVVNEQFF.

This sequence joins TRBV5-1 and TRBJ2-3; 9 positions match TRBD2. This CDR3 is built from 16 residues. The V segment lost 4 bases and the J segment 3 bases; nucleotides outside the gene matches: 9. Germline V gene data show CDR1 as SGHRS and CDR2 as YFSETQ. CDR3 sequence: CASSPTGAGGTDTQYF. The CDR3 nucleotides are TGCGCCAGCAGCCCTACCGGGGCGGGAGGGACAGATACGCAGTATTTT.

Of note for this clone: Different DNA sequences within this sample yield the same CDR3. The chain uses TRBV5-1 and TRBJ2-5; 8 positions match TRBD1. Germline lookup yields CDR1 SGHRS and CDR2 YFSETQ. The CDR3 is 14 residues long. The V and J ends lost 0 bases and 3 bases, in that order; junction bases with no gene match: 1. For the CDR3, the DNA is TGCGCCAGCAGCTTGGGACAGGGGAAAGAGACCCAGTACTTC. Translated, it gives CASSLGQGKETQYF.

This sequence joins TRBV2 and TRBJ1-2, with TRBD1 matching over 8 bases. This CDR3 has 17 amino acids. With V trimmed by 6 bases and J by 2 bases, 14 bases remained unmatched. Germline CDR1 is SNHLY and CDR2 is FYNNEI. The CDR3 region is CASRDRTGRFRNYGYTF. The CDR3 DNA reads TGTGCCAGCAGAGACCGGACAGGGCGGTTTAGGAACTATGGCTACACCTTC.

For the CDR3, the DNA is TGTGCCAGCAGCACCACAGGGGCGGGGTACAATGAGCAGTTCTTC. Translation gives CASSTTGAGYNEQFF. V is TRBV7-2 and J is TRBJ2-1, with D perhaps matching TRBD1 (7 bases). Germline lookup yields CDR1 SGHTA and CDR2 FQGNSA. V lost 5 bases and J 4 bases, leaving 15 bases between the germline ends. CDR3 length: 15 amino acids.

This sequence joins TRBV6-6 and TRBJ2-7; a possible D gene is TRBD2 (7 bases). V was pared by 7 bases and J by 13 bases, with 20 bases between. Germline CDR1 MNHNY, CDR2 SVGAGI (reference sequence). The CDR3 sequence is 12 residues long. CDR3 coding DNA: TGTGCCAGCACCTACCCCAGGGGAGGGCCCTACTTC. This gives the protein CASTYPRGGPYF.

This clone appeared a few times. The chain carries TRBV18 and TRBJ2-1, with TRBD2 identical over 9 bases. Germline V gene data show CDR1 as KGHSH and CDR2 as LQKENI. V shed 4 bases and J 2 bases; nucleotides not matched to a gene: 3. The CDR3 sequence is 15 residues long. CDR3 in amino acids: CASSLGLATYNEQFF. The CDR3 DNA reads as TGTGCCAGCTCACTTGGACTAGCGACCTACAATGAGCAGTTCTTC.